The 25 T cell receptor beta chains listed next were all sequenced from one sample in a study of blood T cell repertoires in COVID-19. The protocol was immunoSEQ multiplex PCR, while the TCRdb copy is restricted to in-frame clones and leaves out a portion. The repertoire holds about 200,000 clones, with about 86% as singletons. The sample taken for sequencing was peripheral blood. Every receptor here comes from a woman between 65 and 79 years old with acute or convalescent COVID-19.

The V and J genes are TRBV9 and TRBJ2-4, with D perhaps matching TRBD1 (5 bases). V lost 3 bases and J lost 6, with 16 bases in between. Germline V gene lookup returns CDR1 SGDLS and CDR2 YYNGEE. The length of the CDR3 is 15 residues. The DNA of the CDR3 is TGTGCCAGCAGCGCCACTGGAACCCAGGGAAACATTCAGTACTTC. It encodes CASSATGTQGNIQYF.

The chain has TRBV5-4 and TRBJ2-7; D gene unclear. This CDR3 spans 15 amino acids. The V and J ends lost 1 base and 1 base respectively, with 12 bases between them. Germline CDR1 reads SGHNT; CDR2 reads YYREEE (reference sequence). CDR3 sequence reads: CASSLSSRVSYEQYF. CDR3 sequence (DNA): TGTGCCAGCAGCTTGTCTAGTCGGGTTTCCTACGAGCAGTACTTC.

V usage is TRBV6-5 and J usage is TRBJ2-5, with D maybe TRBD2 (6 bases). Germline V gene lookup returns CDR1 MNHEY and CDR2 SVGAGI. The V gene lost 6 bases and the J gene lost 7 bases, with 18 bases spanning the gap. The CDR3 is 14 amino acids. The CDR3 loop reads CASRSTRAGGTQYF. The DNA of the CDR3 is TGTGCCAGCAGATCAACACGAGCCGGGGGGACCCAGTACTTC.

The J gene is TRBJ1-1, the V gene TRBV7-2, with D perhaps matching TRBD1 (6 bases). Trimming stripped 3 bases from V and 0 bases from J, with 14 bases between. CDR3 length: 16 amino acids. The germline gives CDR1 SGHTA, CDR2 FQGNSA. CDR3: CASSFSGQLLNTEAFF. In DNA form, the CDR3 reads TGTGCCAGCAGCTTCTCGGGACAACTTCTGAACACTGAAGCTTTCTTT.

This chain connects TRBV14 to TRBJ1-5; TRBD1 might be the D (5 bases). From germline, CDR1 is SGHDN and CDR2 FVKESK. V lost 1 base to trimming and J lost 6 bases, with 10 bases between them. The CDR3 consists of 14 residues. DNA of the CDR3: TGTGCCAGCAGCCAAGGCGGGGGGGGTCAGCCCCAGCATTTT. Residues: CASSQGGGGQPQHF.

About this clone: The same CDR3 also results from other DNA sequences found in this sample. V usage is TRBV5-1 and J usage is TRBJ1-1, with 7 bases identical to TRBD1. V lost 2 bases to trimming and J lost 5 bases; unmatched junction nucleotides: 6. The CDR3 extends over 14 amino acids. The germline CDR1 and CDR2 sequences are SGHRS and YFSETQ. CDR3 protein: CASSLEQGRTEAFF. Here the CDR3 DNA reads TGCGCCAGCAGCTTAGAACAGGGGAGAACTGAAGCTTTCTTT.

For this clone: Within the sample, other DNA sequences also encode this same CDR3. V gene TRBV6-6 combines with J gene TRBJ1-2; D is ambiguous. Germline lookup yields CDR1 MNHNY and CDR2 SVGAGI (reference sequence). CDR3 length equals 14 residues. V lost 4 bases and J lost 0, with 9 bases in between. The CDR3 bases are TGTGCCAGCAGTTCCGGGTCAGCTAACTATGGCTACACCTTC. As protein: CASSSGSANYGYTF.

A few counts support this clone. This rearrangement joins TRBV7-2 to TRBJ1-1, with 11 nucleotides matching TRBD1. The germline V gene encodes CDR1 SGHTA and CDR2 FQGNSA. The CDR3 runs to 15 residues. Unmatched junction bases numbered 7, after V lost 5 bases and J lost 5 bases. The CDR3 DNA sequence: TGTGCCAGCAGCCCTGTCGGGACAGGGGGGACTGAAGCTTTCTTT. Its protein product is CASSPVGTGGTEAFF. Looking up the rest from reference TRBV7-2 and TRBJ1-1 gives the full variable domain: GAGVSQSPSNKVTEKGKDVELRCDPISGHTALYWYRQSLGQGLEFLIYFQGNSAPDKSGLPSDRFSAERTGGSVSTLTIQRTQQEDSAVYLCASSPVGTGGTEAFFGQGTRLTVV.

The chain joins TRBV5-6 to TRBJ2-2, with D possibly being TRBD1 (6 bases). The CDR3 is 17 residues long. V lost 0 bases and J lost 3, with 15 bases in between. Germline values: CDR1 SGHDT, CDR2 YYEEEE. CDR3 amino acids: CASSLGWGEGDTGELFF. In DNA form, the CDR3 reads TGTGCCAGCAGCTTGGGTTGGGGCGAGGGGGACACCGGGGAGCTGTTTTTT.

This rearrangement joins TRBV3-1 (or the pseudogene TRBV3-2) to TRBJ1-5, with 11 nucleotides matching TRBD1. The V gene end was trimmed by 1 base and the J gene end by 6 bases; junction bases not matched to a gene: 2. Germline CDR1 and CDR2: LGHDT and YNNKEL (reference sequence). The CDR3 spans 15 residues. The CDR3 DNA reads TGTGCCAGCAGCCAAGGGGGACAGGGGGGTCAGCCCCAGCATTTT. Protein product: CASSQGGQGGQPQHF.

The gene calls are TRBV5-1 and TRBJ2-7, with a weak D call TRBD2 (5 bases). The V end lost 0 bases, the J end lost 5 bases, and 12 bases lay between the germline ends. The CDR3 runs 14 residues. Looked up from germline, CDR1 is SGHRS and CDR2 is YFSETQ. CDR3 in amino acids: CASSLGTFRDEQYF. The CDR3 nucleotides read TGCGCCAGCAGCTTGGGGACTTTTCGGGACGAGCAGTACTTC.

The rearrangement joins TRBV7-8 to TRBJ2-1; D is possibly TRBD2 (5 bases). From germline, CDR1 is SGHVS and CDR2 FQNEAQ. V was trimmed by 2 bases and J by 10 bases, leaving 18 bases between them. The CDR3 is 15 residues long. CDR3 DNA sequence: TGTGCCAGCAGCTTAACACAGACACGGGGTCCGGAGCAGTTCTTC. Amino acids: CASSLTQTRGPEQFF.

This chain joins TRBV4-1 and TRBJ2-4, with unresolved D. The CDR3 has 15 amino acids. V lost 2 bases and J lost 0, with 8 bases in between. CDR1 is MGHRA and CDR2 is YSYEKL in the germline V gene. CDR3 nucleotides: TGCGCCAGCAGCCAACAACTATTAGCCAAAAACATTCAGTACTTC. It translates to CASSQQLLAKNIQYF.

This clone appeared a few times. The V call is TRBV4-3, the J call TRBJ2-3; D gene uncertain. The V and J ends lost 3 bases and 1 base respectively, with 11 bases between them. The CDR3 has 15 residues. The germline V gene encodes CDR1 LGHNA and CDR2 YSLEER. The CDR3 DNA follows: TGCGCCAGCAGCCACCAACGGTCGGGCACAGATACGCAGTATTTT. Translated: CASSHQRSGTDTQYF.

Here the CDR3 reads CASSPPSYEQYF. The CDR3 DNA sequence: TGTGCCAGCAGCCCCCCTAGCTACGAGCAGTACTTC. The rearrangement joins TRBV7-2 to TRBJ2-7; D is undetermined. V was cut by 5 bases and J by 3 bases, with 8 bases left in between. The CDR3 is 12 residues long. Germline V gives CDR1 SGHTA, CDR2 FQGNSA.

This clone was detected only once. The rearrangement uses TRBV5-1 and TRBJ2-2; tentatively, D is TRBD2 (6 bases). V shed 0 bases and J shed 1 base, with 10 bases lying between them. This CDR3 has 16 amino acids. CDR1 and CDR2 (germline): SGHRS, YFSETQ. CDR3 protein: CASSLVEGKNTGELFF. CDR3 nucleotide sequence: TGCGCCAGCAGCTTGGTGGAGGGGAAGAACACCGGGGAGCTGTTTTTT. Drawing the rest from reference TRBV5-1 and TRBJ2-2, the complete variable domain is KAGVTQTPRYLIKTRGQQVTLSCSPISGHRSVSWYQQTPGQGLQFLFEYFSETQRNKGNFPGRFSGRQFSNSRSEMNVSTLELGDSALYLCASSLVEGKNTGELFFGEGSRLTVL.

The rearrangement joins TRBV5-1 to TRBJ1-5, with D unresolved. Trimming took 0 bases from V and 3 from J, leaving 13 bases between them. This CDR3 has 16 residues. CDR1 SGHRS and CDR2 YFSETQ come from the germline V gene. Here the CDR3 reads CASSLDPGEPNQPQHF. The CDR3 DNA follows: TGCGCCAGCAGCTTGGATCCGGGAGAACCCAATCAGCCCCAGCATTTT.

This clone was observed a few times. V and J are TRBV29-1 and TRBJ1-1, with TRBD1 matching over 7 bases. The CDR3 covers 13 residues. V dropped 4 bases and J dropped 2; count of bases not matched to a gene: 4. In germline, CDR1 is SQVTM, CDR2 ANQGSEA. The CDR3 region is CSVGGQLNTEAFF. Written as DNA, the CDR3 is TGCAGCGTTGGGGGACAGCTAAACACTGAAGCTTTCTTT.

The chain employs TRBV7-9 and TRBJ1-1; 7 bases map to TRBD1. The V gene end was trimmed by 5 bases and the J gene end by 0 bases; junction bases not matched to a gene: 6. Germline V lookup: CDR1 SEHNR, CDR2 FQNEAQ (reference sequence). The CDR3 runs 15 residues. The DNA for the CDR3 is TGTGCCAGCAGCCACCGGGGGACAGTGAACACTGAAGCTTTCTTT. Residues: CASSHRGTVNTEAFF.

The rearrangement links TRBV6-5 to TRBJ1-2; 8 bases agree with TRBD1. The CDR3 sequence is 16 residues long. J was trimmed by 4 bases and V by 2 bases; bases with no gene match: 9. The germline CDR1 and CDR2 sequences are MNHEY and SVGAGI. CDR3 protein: CASSYRDRGWGYGYTF. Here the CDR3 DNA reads TGTGCCAGCAGTTACCGCGACAGGGGATGGGGCTATGGCTACACCTTC.

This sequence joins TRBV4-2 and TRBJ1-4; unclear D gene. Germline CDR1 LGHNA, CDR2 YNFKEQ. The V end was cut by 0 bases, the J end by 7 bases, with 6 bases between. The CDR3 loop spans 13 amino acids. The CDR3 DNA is TGTGCCAGCAGCCAAGATAGGAGTGAAAAACTGTTTTTT. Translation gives CASSQDRSEKLFF.

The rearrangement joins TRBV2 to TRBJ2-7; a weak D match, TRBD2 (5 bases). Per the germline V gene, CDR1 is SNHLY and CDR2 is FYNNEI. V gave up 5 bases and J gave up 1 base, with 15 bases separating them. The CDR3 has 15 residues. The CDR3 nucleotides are TGTGCCAGCAGTCCGGACTCCGGAGGTTCCTACGAGCAGTACTTC. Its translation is CASSPDSGGSYEQYF.

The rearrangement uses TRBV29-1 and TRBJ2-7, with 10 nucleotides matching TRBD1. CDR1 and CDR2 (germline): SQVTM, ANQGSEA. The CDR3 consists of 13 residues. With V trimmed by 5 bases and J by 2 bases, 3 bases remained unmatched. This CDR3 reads CSVRQGAAYEQYF. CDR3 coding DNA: TGCAGCGTTAGACAGGGGGCAGCCTACGAGCAGTACTTC.

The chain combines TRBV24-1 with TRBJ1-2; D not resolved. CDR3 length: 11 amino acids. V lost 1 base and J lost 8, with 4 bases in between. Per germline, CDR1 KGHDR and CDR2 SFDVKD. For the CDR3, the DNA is TGTGCCACCAGTGATTTCGAGGGCTACACCTTC. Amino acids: CATSDFEGYTF.

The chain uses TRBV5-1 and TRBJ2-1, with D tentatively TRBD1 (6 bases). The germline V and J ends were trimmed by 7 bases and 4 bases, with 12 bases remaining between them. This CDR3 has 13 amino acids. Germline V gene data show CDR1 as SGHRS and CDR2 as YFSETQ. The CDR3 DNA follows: TGCGCCAGCTCGGGACACCTTTACAATGAGCAGTTCTTC. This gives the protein CASSGHLYNEQFF.